One and the same sample provided the 21 T cell receptor beta chains below, sequenced in a study of regulatory T cells in long-lasting Graves disease. Noted time point: newly diagnosed GD, antithyroid drugs for less than 3 months. After RNA was extracted from PBMCs, the TCR library was made from it. Building the TCR beta libraries relied on iRepertoire HTBI primers, and CDR3 regions underwent Arm-PCR. TCRdb analysed the multiplex PCR reads with MiXCR anew, one entry per CDR3 protein. The data show about 540,000 distinct CDR3 sequences, with approximately 13% seen just once and 10% held by the top ten. These data are also associated with another study on T cells in Graves' hyperthyroidism and ophthalmopathy.

This material consisted of peripheral blood mononuclear cells (PBMCs), taken at new diagnosis, from a patient treated with antithyroid drugs. The origin of the receptors is a young man with Graves disease.

This clonotype was observed at least ten times. V is TRBV5-6 and J is TRBJ1-4; D unresolved. The CDR3 is 12 residues long. The V gene's germline CDR1 is SGHDT and CDR2 YYEEEE. The V gene lost 0 bases and the J gene lost 8 bases, with 5 bases spanning the gap. CDR3 sequence reads: CASSLETEKLFF. CDR3 nucleotides: TGTGCCAGCAGCTTGGAGACGGAAAAACTGTTTTTT.

Only a few counts were recorded for this clonotype. Since a much larger clone is just one base distant, this may be a read error. The genes are TRBV2 and TRBJ1-5; D unresolved. V shed 3 bases and J shed 3 bases, with 15 bases lying between them. Per the germline V gene, CDR1 is SNHLY and CDR2 is FYNNEI. The CDR3 length is 16 residues. CDR3 sequence: CASSDGRGSSNQPQHF. The CDR3 DNA is TGTGCCAGCAGTGATGGGAGAGGCTCTTCCAATCAGCCCCAGCATTTT. Variable domain in full (rest from reference TRBV2 and TRBJ1-5): EPEVTQTPSHQVTQMGQEVILRCVPISNHLYFYWYRQILGQKVEFLVSFYNNEISEKSEIFDDQFSVERPDGSNFTLKIRSTKLEDSAMYFCASSDGRGSSNQPQHFGDGTRLSIL.

This clonotype has ten or more counts. The rearrangement uses TRBV6-2 or TRBV6-3 and TRBJ1-2; tentatively, D is TRBD1 (5 bases). The CDR3 loop spans 13 amino acids. The germline gives CDR1 MNHEY, CDR2 SVGEGT. Trimming removed 3 bases from V and 2 bases from J, with 7 bases in between. CDR3 in amino acids: CASSYSGNYGYTF. The DNA for the CDR3 is TGTGCCAGCAGTTATTCAGGGAACTATGGCTACACCTTC.

With regard to this clonotype: A much bigger clone sits one base away, suggesting this may be a read error. The chain joins TRBV28 to TRBJ2-7; a possible D gene is TRBD2 (6 bases). There are 14 residues in the CDR3. Per germline, CDR1 MDHEN and CDR2 SYDVKM. The CDR3 coding sequence is TGTGCCAGCAGTTTCACGGGGACTTCCTACGATCAGTACTTC. It translates to CASSFTGTSYDQYF.

The V gene is TRBV20-1, the J gene TRBJ2-5, with D possibly being TRBD2 (5 bases). There are 12 residues in the CDR3. V dropped 5 bases and J dropped 4 bases, with 11 bases sitting between them. In germline, CDR1 is DFQATT, CDR2 SNEGSKA (reference sequence). The CDR3 sequence: CSAPLLGETQYF. The CDR3 coding sequence is TGCAGTGCTCCCTTACTAGGAGAGACCCAGTACTTC.

This clonotype was detected ten times or more. The rearrangement uses TRBV27 and TRBJ1-3, with D unresolved. This CDR3 comprises 13 residues. V lost 0 bases and J 9 bases, leaving 9 bases between the germline ends. CDR1 and CDR2 (germline): MNHEY, SMNVEV (reference sequence). The CDR3 sequence is CASSLSSFGTIYF. CDR3 nucleotide sequence: TGTGCCAGCAGTTTATCGAGCTTCGGCACCATATATTTT.

This clonotype has only a few counts. The CDR3 DNA reads as TGTGCCAGCAGCGAAAGAACAGGGGTCGTGGCAGATACGCAGTATTTT. It specifies CASSERTGVVADTQYF. V usage is TRBV25-1 and J usage is TRBJ2-3, with TRBD1 identical over 7 bases. J lost 4 bases, V lost 6 bases, and 13 bases had no gene match. CDR3 length: 16 residues. Germline CDR1 MGHDK, CDR2 SYGVNS.

This clonotype was counted between two and nine times. This rearrangement joins TRBV20-1 to TRBJ1-3; no definite D call. Germline assignment: CDR1 DFQATT and CDR2 SNEGSKA (reference sequence). V was shortened by 4 bases and J by 0 bases, with 10 bases between the two germline ends. The CDR3 has 14 amino acids. The CDR3 bases are TGCAGTGCTACCCTATCGTTCTCTGGAAACACCATATATTTT. Translation gives CSATLSFSGNTIYF.

The table lists this clonotype with a few counts. The rearrangement uses TRBV19 and TRBJ2-3; D assignment may be TRBD1 or TRBD2 (5 bases each). The germline V gene has CDR1 LNHDA and CDR2 SQIVND (reference sequence). The CDR3 sequence is 15 residues long. Trimming cost V 5 bases and J 2 bases, with 14 bases left between them. The CDR3 spells CASSASGTHTDTQYF. Here the CDR3 DNA reads TGTGCCAGTAGTGCATCCGGGACCCACACAGATACGCAGTATTTT.

The CDR3 sequence: CAWKGLQGADYGYTF. In nucleotides, the CDR3 is TGTGCCTGGAAGGGTCTTCAGGGGGCCGACTATGGCTACACCTTC. The chain has TRBV30 and TRBJ1-2; 8 bases line up with TRBD1. Germline loops: CDR1 GTSNPN, CDR2 SVGIG (reference sequence). The CDR3 extends over 15 amino acids. The junction had 10 bases not matched to a gene; V was cut back by 4 bases and J by 3 bases.

The chain employs TRBV25-1 and TRBJ2-7; D might be TRBD2 (5 bases). Germline V gene lookup returns CDR1 MGHDK and CDR2 SYGVNS. The CDR3 spans 15 residues. V lost 3 bases to trimming and J lost 0 bases, with 12 bases between them. This chain's CDR3 is CASSDPAESSYEQYF. The CDR3 DNA reads as TGTGCCAGCAGTGACCCAGCGGAAAGCTCCTACGAGCAGTACTTC.

This clonotype showed up just once. The chain recombines TRBV27 with TRBJ2-7; TRBD2 aligns across 8 bases. Losses at the gene ends were 3 bases for V and 7 bases for J; bases not matched to a gene: 11. Germline V lookup: CDR1 MNHEY, CDR2 SMNVEV (reference sequence). The CDR3 runs 15 residues. The CDR3 loop is CASSFGVAGSREQYF. Written as DNA, the CDR3 is TGTGCCAGCAGTTTCGGAGTAGCGGGGTCTCGTGAGCAGTACTTC.

Concerning this clonotype itself: A far more abundant clone sits one base away, making this likely a read error. The chain links TRBV12-3 or TRBV12-4 to TRBJ2-7; possible D gene TRBD2, 5 bases. The CDR3 runs 13 residues. V was cut by 6 bases and J by 2 bases, with 11 bases left in between. CDR3 loop: CASSSGITYEQYF. The CDR3 DNA is TGTGCCAGCAGCTCGGGAATCACCTACGAGCAGTACTTC.

In this sample, this clonotype turned up a few times. The chain links TRBV6-2 or TRBV6-3 to TRBJ2-1, with D tentatively TRBD1 or TRBD2 (6 bases each). The germline V gene encodes CDR1 MNHEY and CDR2 SVGEGT. This CDR3 contains 14 residues. V dropped 5 bases and J dropped 2 bases, with 10 bases sitting between them. This CDR3 reads CASSKGGPYNEQFF. Here the CDR3 DNA reads TGTGCCAGCAGTAAGGGGGGCCCCTACAATGAGCAGTTCTTC.

This clonotype was observed at least ten times. The rearrangement uses TRBV2 and TRBJ2-5; TRBD2 is a possible D gene (5 bases). Deletions cut 7 bases from V and 5 bases from J, with 8 bases between. The CDR3 is made up of 11 amino acids. The V gene's germline CDR1 is SNHLY and CDR2 FYNNEI. In DNA, the CDR3 is TGTGCCAGCAAGGCTAGCGAGACCCAGTACTTC. It codes for CASKASETQYF. The full variable domain, in which reference TRBV2 and TRBJ2-5 provide the parts outside the CDR3, is EPEVTQTPSHQVTQMGQEVILRCVPISNHLYFYWYRQILGQKVEFLVSFYNNEISEKSEIFDDQFSVERPDGSNFTLKIRSTKLEDSAMYFCASKASETQYFGPGTRLLVL.

V usage is TRBV7-9 and J usage is TRBJ1-3; D perhaps matches TRBD1 (6 bases). Trimming removed 4 bases at V and 2 bases at J, with 21 bases between. There are 18 residues in the CDR3. Germline lookup yields CDR1 SEHNR and CDR2 FQNEAQ (reference sequence). The CDR3 region has the DNA TGTGCCAGCAGCTCCATCCCGGCAGGGGCGAAGGCTGGAAACACCATATATTTT. Translated: CASSSIPAGAKAGNTIYF.

This clonotype was seen at least ten times. This rearrangement joins TRBV12-5 to TRBJ2-1; TRBD2 agrees at 15 bases. V lost 6 bases and J lost 0; bases outside the gene matches: 6. The CDR3 length is 18 residues. Germline V lookup: CDR1 LGHNT, CDR2 FRNRAP. CDR3 nucleotide sequence: TGTGCTAGTGGCCTGGGACTAGCGGGAGGATCCTCCTACAATGAGCAGTTCTTC. It is translated as CASGLGLAGGSSYNEQFF.

The table lists this clonotype with a few counts. J is TRBJ2-5 and V is TRBV5-1; D may be TRBD2 (5 bases). The V and J ends lost 0 bases and 5 bases respectively, with 17 bases between them. Germline V CDR1 and CDR2: SGHRS, YFSETQ. This CDR3 has 16 residues. This CDR3 is CASSLGDRPTGETQYF. The CDR3 nucleotides are TGCGCCAGCAGCTTGGGAGACCGGCCCACGGGGGAGACCCAGTACTTC.

The chain links TRBV2 to TRBJ1-2; no clear D gene. V lost 2 bases to trimming and J lost 4 bases, with 14 bases between them. CDR3 size: 15 residues. The germline CDR1 and CDR2 sequences are SNHLY and FYNNEI. The CDR3 loop reads CASSESDNTLYGYTF. The DNA for the CDR3 is TGTGCCAGCAGTGAATCGGATAATACCCTCTATGGCTACACCTTC.

This clonotype was recorded at least ten times. V gene TRBV29-1 combines with J gene TRBJ2-4, with D perhaps TRBD1 (6 bases). V lost 6 bases and J 1 base, leaving 10 bases between the germline ends. This CDR3 contains 13 residues. Germline-derived CDR1 and CDR2 are SQVTM and ANQGSEA. CDR3 sequence reads: CSVRGYAKNIQYF. CDR3 in DNA: TGCAGCGTAAGGGGGTACGCCAAAAACATTCAGTACTTC. Complete variable domain (other parts from reference TRBV29-1 and TRBJ2-4): SAVISQKPSRDICQRGTSLTIQCQVDSQVTMMFWYRQQPGQSLTLIATANQGSEATYESGFVIDKFPISRPNLTFSTLTVSNMSPEDSSIYLCSVRGYAKNIQYFGAGTRLSVL.

This clonotype was seen repeatedly, ten times or more. The chain uses TRBV10-3 and TRBJ2-1; D uncertain. The CDR3 is 14 amino acids. The germline V gene has CDR1 ENHRY and CDR2 SYGVKD. V lost 4 bases, J lost 8 bases, and 15 bases lay in between. This CDR3 is CAISGRASLHEQFF. The CDR3, as DNA: TGTGCCATCAGTGGAAGGGCTAGTCTCCATGAGCAGTTCTTC.